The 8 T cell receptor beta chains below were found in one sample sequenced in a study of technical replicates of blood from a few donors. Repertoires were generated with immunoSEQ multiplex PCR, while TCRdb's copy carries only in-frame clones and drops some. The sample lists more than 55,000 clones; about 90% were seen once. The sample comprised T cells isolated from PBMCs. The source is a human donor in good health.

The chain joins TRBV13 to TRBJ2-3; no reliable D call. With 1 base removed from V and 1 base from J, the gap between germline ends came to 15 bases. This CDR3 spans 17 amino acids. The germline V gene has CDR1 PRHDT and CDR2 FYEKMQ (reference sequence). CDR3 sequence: CASSLVSPYTGTDTQYF. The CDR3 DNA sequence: TGTGCCAGCAGCTTAGTTAGCCCCTATACCGGCACAGATACGCAGTATTTT. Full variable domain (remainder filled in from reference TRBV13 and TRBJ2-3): AAGVIQSPRHLIKEKRETATLKCYPIPRHDTVYWYQQGPGQDPQFLISFYEKMQSDKGSIPDRFSAQQFSDYHSELNMSSLELGDSALYFCASSLVSPYTGTDTQYFGPGTRLTVL.

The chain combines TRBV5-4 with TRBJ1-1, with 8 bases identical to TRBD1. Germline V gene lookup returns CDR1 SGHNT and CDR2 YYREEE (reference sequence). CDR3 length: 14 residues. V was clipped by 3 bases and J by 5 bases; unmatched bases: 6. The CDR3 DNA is TGTGCCAGCAGCTCAACAGGGGGGAGGACTGAAGCTTTCTTT. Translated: CASSSTGGRTEAFF.

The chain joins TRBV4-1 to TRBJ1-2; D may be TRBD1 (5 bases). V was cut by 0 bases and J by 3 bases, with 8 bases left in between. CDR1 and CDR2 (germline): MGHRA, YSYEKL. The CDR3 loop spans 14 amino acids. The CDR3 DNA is TGCGCCAGCAGCCAAGATGACAGCTACTATGGCTACACCTTC. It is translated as CASSQDDSYYGYTF.

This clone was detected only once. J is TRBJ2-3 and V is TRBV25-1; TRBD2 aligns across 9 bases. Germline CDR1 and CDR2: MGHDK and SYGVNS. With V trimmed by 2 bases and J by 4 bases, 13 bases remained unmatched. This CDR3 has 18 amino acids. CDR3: CASSERETSGWVSDTQYF. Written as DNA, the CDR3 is TGTGCCAGCAGTGAAAGGGAGACTAGCGGTTGGGTTTCAGATACGCAGTATTTT.

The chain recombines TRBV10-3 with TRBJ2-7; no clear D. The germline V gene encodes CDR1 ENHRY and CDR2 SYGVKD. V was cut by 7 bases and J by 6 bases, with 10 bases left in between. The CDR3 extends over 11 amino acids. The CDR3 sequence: CAIKSDGEQYF. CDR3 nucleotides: TGTGCCATCAAGAGCGACGGCGAGCAGTACTTC.

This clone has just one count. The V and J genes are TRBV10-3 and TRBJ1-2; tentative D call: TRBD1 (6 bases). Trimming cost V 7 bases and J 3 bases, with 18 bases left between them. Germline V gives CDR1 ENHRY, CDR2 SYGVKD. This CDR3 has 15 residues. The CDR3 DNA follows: TGTGCCATCACCAAAAACCGGGACAACCACTATGGCTACACCTTC. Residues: CAITKNRDNHYGYTF.

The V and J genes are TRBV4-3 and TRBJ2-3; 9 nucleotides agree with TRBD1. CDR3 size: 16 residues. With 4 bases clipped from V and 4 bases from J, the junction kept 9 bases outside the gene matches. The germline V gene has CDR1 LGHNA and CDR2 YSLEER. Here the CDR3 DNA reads TGCGCCAGCAGCCCCCGAAGGACAGGGGATGCAGATACGCAGTATTTT. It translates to CASSPRRTGDADTQYF.

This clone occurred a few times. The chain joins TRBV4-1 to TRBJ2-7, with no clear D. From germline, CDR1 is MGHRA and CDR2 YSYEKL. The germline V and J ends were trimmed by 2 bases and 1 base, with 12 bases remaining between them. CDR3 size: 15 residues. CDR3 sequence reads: CASSQRYGDSYEQYF. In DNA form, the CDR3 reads TGCGCCAGCAGCCAAAGATACGGTGATTCCTACGAGCAGTACTTC.